This T cell receptor beta chain was found in a study of post-analysis software for immune sequencing data. Study-wide background: Relapsing-remitting, secondary progressive and progressive-relapsing forms made up the multiple sclerosis disease courses.

The TCR beta cDNA libraries contained unique molecular identifiers. TCRdb re-analysed the PCR reads in MiXCR, keeping a single row per CDR3 protein. This table holds roughly 570,000 distinct CDR3 sequences, around 36% found once. The sample comprised blood. This clonotype was obtained from a girl between 2 and 17 years old with multiple sclerosis.

The CDR3 nucleotides read TGTGCCAGCAGCTTTGGTCCCTTTTCCGGAGAGACCCAGTACTTC. This translates into CASSFGPFSGETQYF. The rearrangement joins TRBV11-2 to TRBJ2-5; D unresolved. Looked up from germline, CDR1 is SGHAT and CDR2 is FQNNGV. This CDR3 is 15 amino acids long. The V and J ends lost 3 bases and 4 bases respectively, with 15 bases between them.